This is a list of T cell receptor beta chains from one sample in a study of blood T cell repertoires in COVID-19. The repertoire was sequenced with immunoSEQ multiplex PCR; TCRdb's copy has only in-frame clones and lacks some. The data hold roughly 150,000 clones, with 86% observed a single time. Sequencing was done on a sample of PBMCs or T cells enriched from blood (not recorded which). The receptors were sampled from a man aged 50 to 59 who had recovered from COVID-19. The CDR3 runs from the conserved cysteine through the conserved F or W. The D gene is left open where the match is weak. Clone size is not always given. Where it is, it says once, few, many or a class for expanded clones.

d_call clone_size j_call v_call cdr3_nt cdr3_aa
TRBD1 . TRBJ1-1 TRBV6-2/TRBV6-3 TGTGCCAGCAGTATACGGACAGGAGGAGGAGCTTTCTTT CASSIRTGGGAFF
. few TRBJ2-4 TRBV5-6 TGTGCCAGCAGCTTGGGGGGCCAACTAGCCAAAAACATTCAGTACTTC CASSLGGQLAKNIQYF
. . TRBJ1-1 TRBV27 TGTGCCAGCAGTTTAAACTTCCACAACAGGGTCCCTGAAGCTTTCTTT CASSLNFHNRVPEAFF
. . TRBJ1-1 TRBV28 TGTGCCAGCACCTCGAACACTGAAGCTTTCTTT CASTSNTEAFF
. . TRBJ2-4 TRBV5-1 TGCGCCAGCAGCTCAACAGGGAACTTCCAGAACATTCAGTACTTC CASSSTGNFQNIQYF
TRBD2 few TRBJ2-2 TRBV27 TGTGCCAGCAGACTAGCGGTGTACACCGGGGAGCTGTTTTTT CASRLAVYTGELFF
TRBD1 . TRBJ1-6 TRBV5-4 TGTGCCAGCAGCCGGGACAGATCACCCCTCCACTTT CASSRDRSPLHF
TRBD1 . TRBJ1-4 TRBV7-2 TGTGCCAGCAGCAGGACAGGGGGATGGGAAAAACTGTTTTTT CASSRTGGWEKLFF
. few TRBJ1-1 TRBV19 TGTGCCAGTAGTATAGACTACACAGGCGCGGGGAGCACTGAAGCTTTCTTT CASSIDYTGAGSTEAFF
TRBD1 . TRBJ2-2 TRBV19 TGTGCCAGTAGCCAAGACAGGGCGAACACCGGGGAGCTGTTTTTT CASSQDRANTGELFF
. . TRBJ1-5 TRBV28 TGTGCCAGCAGTTTAGGGGGCGCTGGGAATCAGCCCCAGCATTTT CASSLGGAGNQPQHF
TRBD2 . TRBJ2-1 TRBV6-2/TRBV6-3 TGTGCCAGCAGTTATCCCGAAGGACTAGTTCCGTTCTTC CASSYPEGLVPFF
TRBD1 once TRBJ1-4 TRBV9 TGTGCCAGCAGCCCGCACAGGGGGCTTGCTAATGAAAAACTGTTTTTT CASSPHRGLANEKLFF
. . TRBJ1-4 TRBV2 TGTGCCAGCCTCAGATATAGGAGGACTAATGAAAAACTGTTTTTT CASLRYRRTNEKLFF
TRBD1 . TRBJ1-4 TRBV5-1 TGCGCCAGCAGCTTGCAGGGGGCGAGAGAAAAACTGTTTTTT CASSLQGAREKLFF
. . TRBJ1-4 TRBV5-4 TGTGCCAGCAGCTTGAATCGACTGAATAATGAAAAACTGTTTTTT CASSLNRLNNEKLFF
. once TRBJ2-7 TRBV2 TGTGCCAGCAGTGAACAGGCAGGGCAATTGGAGTACTTC CASSEQAGQLEYF
TRBD2 . TRBJ2-1 TRBV5-1 TGCGCCAGCAGCTTGGCTATCCTTGCGGGACTAGCGGGAAATGAGCAGTTCTTC CASSLAILAGLAGNEQFF
TRBD1 once TRBJ2-3 TRBV28 TGTGCCAGCAGTCCCTGGACAGGGGGCGTGACAGATACGCAGTATTTT CASSPWTGGVTDTQYF
TRBD2 . TRBJ2-3 TRBV5-1 TGCGCCAGCATGCGGGAGGGGGATACGCAGTATTTT CASMREGDTQYF
TRBD2 . TRBJ2-7 TRBV5-1 TGCGCCAGCAGCTTGGGTCGCCTAGCGGGAAGGAGCGAGCAGTACTTC CASSLGRLAGRSEQYF
. . TRBJ2-7 TRBV6-5 TGTGCCAGCAGTTATGGGACAAATCAGCCCTACGAGCAGTACTTC CASSYGTNQPYEQYF
. . TRBJ1-1 TRBV6-2/TRBV6-3 TGTGCCAGCAGCCCCGATCTAGCCACTGAAGCTTTCTTT CASSPDLATEAFF
TRBD2 few TRBJ2-1 TRBV7-2 TGTGCCAGCAGCTTAGGGCGGGGGACCTACAATGAGCAGTTCTTC CASSLGRGTYNEQFF
TRBD2 . TRBJ2-7 TRBV15 TGTGCCACCAGCAGGACAGCGGGAGAAGGGCACGAGCAGTACTTC CATSRTAGEGHEQYF
. . TRBJ2-5 TRBV24-1 TGTGCCACCAGTGCGTTCGGGCAAGACAGGCAAGAGACCCAGTACTTC CATSAFGQDRQETQYF
TRBD1 . TRBJ1-2 TRBV2 TGTGCCAGCACAGTCCCAGGGGGCTATGGCTACACCTTC CASTVPGGYGYTF
. . TRBJ2-5 TRBV7-9 TGTGCCAGCAGCTTAAGAGGGAACCCGCAAGAGACCCAGTACTTC CASSLRGNPQETQYF
TRBD1 . TRBJ1-2 TRBV18 TGTGCCAGCTCACCCCGGGACAGGGGATCCTATGGCTACACCTTC CASSPRDRGSYGYTF
TRBD2 . TRBJ2-2 TRBV19 TGTGCCAGTAGTAGGGGGACTAGCGGGGCCCGGAGGAACACCGGGGAGCTGTTTTTT CASSRGTSGARRNTGELFF
. . TRBJ1-1 TRBV7-2 TGTGCCAGCAGTCCCGGGATAGGGATGAACACTGAAGCTTTCTTT CASSPGIGMNTEAFF
TRBD1 . TRBJ1-1 TRBV7-2 TGTGCCAGCAGCCAGGACAGGGGGCTCTTCACTGAAGCTTTCTTT CASSQDRGLFTEAFF
. . TRBJ1-1 TRBV12-3/TRBV12-4 TGTGCCAGCAGTGGCCCGTCTAGAGCTTTCTTT CASSGPSRAFF
TRBD1 . TRBJ2-5 TRBV18 TGTGCCAGCTCACAAAACCTACAGGGGGCGCGGGAGACCCAGTACTTC CASSQNLQGARETQYF
TRBD2 . TRBJ2-2 TRBV14 TGTGCCAGCAGCCAGCGTAGCGGGAGGGCCGGGGAGCTGTTTTTT CASSQRSGRAGELFF
TRBD1 once TRBJ2-1 TRBV2 TGTGCCAGCAGTGATGGACAGGGTGTGGATGGGGAGCAGTTCTTC CASSDGQGVDGEQFF
. . TRBJ1-3 TRBV30 TGTGCCTGGAGCTCAGGGGACCCTGGAAACACCATATATTTT CAWSSGDPGNTIYF
TRBD2 . TRBJ2-1 TRBV20-1 TGCAGTGCTAGTCTACGGACTAGCGGGAGATTCTTC CSASLRTSGRFF
TRBD1 . TRBJ1-1 TRBV30 TGTGCCTGGAGTGCAGGGGACAGGATGAACACTGAAGCTTTCTTT CAWSAGDRMNTEAFF
TRBD2 . TRBJ2-4 TRBV7-6 TGTGCCAGCAGCCCAGATCCGGGACTAGCGAAGAGGTTAGCCAAAAACATTCAGTACTTC CASSPDPGLAKRLAKNIQYF
TRBD2 . TRBJ2-1 TRBV7-2 TGTGCCAGCAGCCGCCCGGGGCGGGGGGCCTACAATGAGCAGTTCTTC CASSRPGRGAYNEQFF
TRBD1 . TRBJ2-1 TRBV6-2/TRBV6-3 TGTGCCAGCAGTTACTCGGCTCCCAGGGGGTACAATGAGCAGTTCTTC CASSYSAPRGYNEQFF